The T cell receptor (beta chain) under discussion was sequenced for a study of blood T cell repertoires in COVID-19 (TCRdb year 2020). With regard to the full study: Samples covering the acute and convalescent phases of COVID-19 were provided by collaborators in the United States, Italy and Spain. The repertoires were released in a freely available public database meant as a resource for research on the immune response to SARS-CoV-2. The prospective study material was composed of cDNA or gDNA derived from T cells, B-cell-depleted T cells, or PBMCs. Where available, HLA class I and class II types were taken from metadata supplied by the sample provider and were not determined by assay-based typing. Samples were obtained from the ongoing ImmuneRACE study (first 160 participants) and from 1,254 subjects provided by 6 global collaborators. Subjects who had been exposed to COVID-19, were actively infected with it, or had recovered from it provided the deeply sampled blood TCRbeta repertoires that made up the dataset. Sample metadata almost always included a de-identified subject ID, COVID-19 status, age in years and sex. The investigation overall reported the following: The quantity of clinical and demographic metadata differed by source and by participant and was supplied without curation.

Compared with germline, V lacks 7 bases and J lacks 3 bases; bases without a gene match: 5. CDR1 and CDR2 (ENHRY, SYGVKD) derive from the germline V gene. The CDR3, from cysteine to phenylalanine, totals 14 residues. This entry keeps only the CDR3 DNA: 42 bases, framed from base 1. The immunoSEQ Assay, a bias-controlled multiplex PCR, was used to amplify TCRbeta CDR3 regions from genomic DNA. The paper's data handling went like this. The number of nucleated cells in each sample was estimated from the amplification of reference gene primers within the assay. Sequence reads were collapsed and filtered to measure the absolute abundance of every unique TCRbeta CDR3 rearrangement. Productive Simpson clonality was computed per sample as the square root of Simpson's diversity index over productive rearrangements. TCRdb mirrors the immuneACCESS table, restricted to in-frame sequences. Some clones are absent from its copies; in checked studies, under half trace to an unresolved V gene, and the reason for the others is unknown. The DNA gave D and trimming, while V, J and clone size come from that table. Present in this sample are tens of thousands of clones, around 80% of which were seen just once. Together, the top ten hold approximately 14% of the sample.

For this clone: Which antigen it targets is not known. Per-nucleotide qualities are absent, and no much larger clonotype sits a single base away.

Each collaborating institution followed its own protocols to collect whole blood in K2EDTA tubes. For TCRbeta analysis, collaborators shipped samples in one of three forms: frozen whole blood, isolated PBMCs, or DNA extracted from either of those sample types. The sample consisted of peripheral blood. The receptor chain draws on TRBV10-3 and TRBJ2-7, with 11 junctional bases fitting TRBD2. The receptor was isolated from a woman of 80 years or more with acute or convalescent COVID-19. The CDR3 protein: CAIKETSGNYEQYF. Here is the DNA: TGTGCCATCAAGGAGACTAGCGGGAACTACGAGCAGTACTTC.